These T cell receptor beta chains were read from a single sample in a study of blood T cell repertoires in COVID-19. Clones were read by immunoSEQ multiplex PCR, and TCRdb kept only the in-frame ones, dropping some. The sample includes about 170,000 clones, around four fifths seen only once; the top ten take around 8.4%. The sequenced sample was peripheral blood. These receptors originate from a woman of 80 years or more with COVID-19, enrolled during active disease. CDR3s include the opening cysteine and the closing phenylalanine or tryptophan. Fields, in order: clone size, D gene, J gene, V gene, CDR3 protein, CDR3 DNA. A D gene is named only where the DNA matches it firmly. Not all rows give a size; the values are once, few, many and, for expanded clones, a class.

-	-	TRBJ1-4	TRBV18	CASSPLTGTNEKLFF	TGTGCCAGCTCACCCCTGACAGGAACTAATGAAAAACTGTTTTTT
once	TRBD1	TRBJ2-2	TRBV28	CASSSGGQDTGELFF	TGTGCCAGCAGTTCAGGGGGACAGGACACCGGGGAGCTGTTTTTT
-	TRBD2	TRBJ2-1	TRBV6-5	CASSHLLAGGPNEQFF	TGTGCCAGCAGTCACTTACTAGCGGGGGGGCCCAATGAGCAGTTCTTC
-	TRBD2	TRBJ2-1	TRBV11-3	CASSSTRGGVYNEQFF	TGTGCCAGCAGCTCTACCCGGGGGGGGGTTTACAATGAGCAGTTCTTC
-	-	TRBJ1-5	TRBV7-9	CASSSDMRQPQHF	TGTGCCAGCAGCTCCGACATGCGTCAGCCCCAGCATTTT
-	-	TRBJ1-5	TRBV19	CASSMQGNQPQHF	TGTGCCAGTAGTATGCAGGGGAATCAGCCCCAGCATTTT
-	-	TRBJ1-1	TRBV5-4	CASSPQVDGNTEAFF	TGTGCCAGCAGCCCCCAGGTTGATGGGAACACTGAAGCTTTCTTT
-	-	TRBJ2-1	TRBV5-1	CASSLKAESTYNEQFF	TGCGCCAGCAGCTTGAAAGCTGAGTCTACCTACAATGAGCAGTTCTTC
-	-	TRBJ1-1	TRBV5-1	CASSLGTDNTEAFF	TGCGCCAGCAGCTTGGGGACAGACAACACTGAAGCTTTCTTT
-	-	TRBJ1-5	TRBV2	CASSPGGPQHF	TGTGCCAGCAGCCCCGGGGGGCCCCAGCATTTT
-	TRBD1	TRBJ2-1	TRBV29-1	CSSGTGYNAQFF	TGCAGCTCCGGGACAGGGTACAATGCGCAGTTCTTC
-	TRBD2	TRBJ2-3	TRBV3-1/TRBV3-2	CASSPRPGTSGGTQYF	TGTGCCAGCAGCCCCCGACCGGGGACTAGCGGGGGTACGCAGTATTTT
once	-	TRBJ2-7	TRBV10-3	CAISEGGVYEQYF	TGTGCCATCAGTGAGGGTGGAGTATACGAGCAGTACTTC
-	-	TRBJ1-1	TRBV2	CASSEAIFRNTEAFF	TGTGCCAGCAGTGAAGCTATATTTAGGAACACTGAAGCTTTCTTT
few	-	TRBJ2-7	TRBV3-1/TRBV3-2	CASSHGGEQYF	TGTGCCAGCAGCCACGGCGGCGAGCAGTACTTC
-	TRBD1	TRBJ1-3	TRBV19	CASYKTGGSGNTIYF	TGTGCCAGCTATAAAACAGGGGGCTCTGGAAACACCATATATTTT
-	TRBD1	TRBJ1-1	TRBV7-3	CASSTSGTANEAFF	TGTGCCAGCAGCACCTCCGGGACAGCAAATGAAGCTTTCTTT
-	TRBD1	TRBJ1-2	TRBV10-3	CAILRTGAAYTF	TGTGCCATCCTAAGGACAGGGGCGGCCTACACCTTC
-	TRBD1	TRBJ1-2	TRBV5-1	CASSLVGTAYGYTF	TGCGCCAGCAGCTTGGTGGGGACAGCCTATGGCTACACCTTC
-	TRBD1	TRBJ2-3	TRBV5-1	CASSLNRGGTDTQYF	TGCGCCAGCAGCCTAAACAGGGGTGGGACAGATACGCAGTATTTT
-	-	TRBJ1-6	TRBV7-8	CASSLGEPLTLHF	TGTGCCAGCAGCTTAGGGGAGCCGCTAACCCTCCACTTT
-	-	TRBJ1-6	TRBV28	CAGGGSPNSPLHF	TGTGCCGGGGGGGGATCCCCTAATTCACCCCTCCACTTT
-	-	TRBJ2-1	TRBV7-7	CASSAGGSSYNEQFF	TGTGCTAGCAGCGCTGGGGGGAGCTCCTACAATGAGCAGTTCTTC
-	-	TRBJ2-7	TRBV5-4	CATKPRGGQYEQYF	TGTGCCACAAAGCCGAGGGGGGGGCAGTACGAGCAGTACTTC
-	TRBD1	TRBJ1-4	TRBV28	CASIPTGGFGKLFF	TGTGCCAGCATCCCGACAGGGGGGTTCGGAAAACTGTTTTTT
-	-	TRBJ2-7	TRBV27	CASSPSGTLGEQYF	TGTGCCAGCAGTCCCAGCGGGACACTTGGCGAGCAGTACTTC
-	TRBD1	TRBJ1-1	TRBV11-3	CASSLGPGQGAIGAFF	TGTGCCAGCAGCCTGGGCCCGGGACAGGGGGCTATCGGAGCTTTCTTT
-	TRBD1	TRBJ2-7	TRBV3-1/TRBV3-2	CASSQGGQGRNEQYF	TGTGCCAGCAGCCAAGGGGGACAGGGTCGCAACGAGCAGTACTTC